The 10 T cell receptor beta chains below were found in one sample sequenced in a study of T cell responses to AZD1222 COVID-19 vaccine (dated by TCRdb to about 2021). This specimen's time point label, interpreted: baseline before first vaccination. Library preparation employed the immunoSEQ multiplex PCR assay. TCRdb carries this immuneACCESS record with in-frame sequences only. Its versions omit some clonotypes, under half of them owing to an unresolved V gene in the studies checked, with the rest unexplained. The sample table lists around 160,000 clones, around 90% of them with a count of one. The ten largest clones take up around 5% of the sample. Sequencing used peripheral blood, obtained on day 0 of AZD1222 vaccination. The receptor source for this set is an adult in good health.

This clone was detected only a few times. CDR3 nucleotides: TGTGCCAGCAGTCGGGGAGTAAGCCTGGGCTACACCTTC. The encoded protein is CASSRGVSLGYTF. V gene TRBV6-2 or TRBV6-3 combines with J gene TRBJ1-2; D is uncertain. The CDR3 runs 13 residues. From germline, CDR1 is MNHEY and CDR2 SVGEGT. Between the trimmed V and J ends, which lost 5 bases and 8 bases, there was a span of 15 bases.

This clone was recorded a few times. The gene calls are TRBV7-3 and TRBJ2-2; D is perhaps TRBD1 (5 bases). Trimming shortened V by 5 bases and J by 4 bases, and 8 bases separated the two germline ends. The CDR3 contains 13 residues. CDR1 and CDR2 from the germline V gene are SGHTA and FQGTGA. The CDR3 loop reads CASSKTVTGELFF. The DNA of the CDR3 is TGTGCCAGCAGCAAGACAGTCACCGGGGAGCTGTTTTTT.

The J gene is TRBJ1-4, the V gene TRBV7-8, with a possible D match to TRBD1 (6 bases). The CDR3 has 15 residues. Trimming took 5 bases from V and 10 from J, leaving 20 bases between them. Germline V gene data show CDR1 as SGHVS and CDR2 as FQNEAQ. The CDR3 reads CASSPDRIPKGKLFF. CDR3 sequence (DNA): TGTGCCAGCAGCCCCGACAGGATCCCAAAGGGAAAACTGTTTTTT.

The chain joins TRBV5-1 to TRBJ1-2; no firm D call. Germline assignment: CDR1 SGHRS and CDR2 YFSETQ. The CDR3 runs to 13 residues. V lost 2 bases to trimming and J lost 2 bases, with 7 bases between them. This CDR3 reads CASSFSGNYGYTF. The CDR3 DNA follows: TGCGCCAGCAGCTTCTCAGGCAACTATGGCTACACCTTC.

The CDR3 reads CASSYSAAENTGELFF. The CDR3 nucleotides read TGTGCCAGCAGTTACTCGGCGGCTGAGAACACCGGGGAGCTGTTTTTT. The chain has TRBV6-2 or TRBV6-3 and TRBJ2-2; D is unresolved. CDR1 and CDR2 from the germline V gene are MNHEY and SVGEGT. The CDR3 is 16 residues long. Trimming stripped 0 bases from V and 1 base from J, with 9 bases between.

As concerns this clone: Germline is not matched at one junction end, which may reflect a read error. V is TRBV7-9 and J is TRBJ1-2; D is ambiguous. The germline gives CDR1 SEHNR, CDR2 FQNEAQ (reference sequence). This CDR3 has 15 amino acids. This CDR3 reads CASSLAGGGAYGCTF. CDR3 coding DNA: TGTGCCAGCAGCTTAGCTGGAGGCGGAGCCTATGGCTGCACCTTC.

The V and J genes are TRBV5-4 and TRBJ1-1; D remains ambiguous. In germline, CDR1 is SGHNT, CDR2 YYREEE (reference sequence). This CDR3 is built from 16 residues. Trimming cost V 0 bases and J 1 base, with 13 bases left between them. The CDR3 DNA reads TGTGCCAGCAGCTTGGGGGTGGGATTGGGGAACACTGAAGCTTTCTTT. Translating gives CASSLGVGLGNTEAFF.

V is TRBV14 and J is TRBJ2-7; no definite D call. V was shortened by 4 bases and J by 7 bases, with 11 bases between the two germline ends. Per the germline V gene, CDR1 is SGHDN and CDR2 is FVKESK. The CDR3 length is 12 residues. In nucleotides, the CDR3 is TGTGCCAGCAGCCCCCCATCTGGGGAGCAGTACTTC. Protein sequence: CASSPPSGEQYF. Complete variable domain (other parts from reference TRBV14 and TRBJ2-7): EAGVTQFPSHSVIEKGQTVTLRCDPISGHDNLYWYRRVMGKEIKFLLHFVKESKQDESGMPNNRFLAERTGGTYSTLKVQPAELEDSGVYFCASSPPSGEQYFGPGTRLTVT.

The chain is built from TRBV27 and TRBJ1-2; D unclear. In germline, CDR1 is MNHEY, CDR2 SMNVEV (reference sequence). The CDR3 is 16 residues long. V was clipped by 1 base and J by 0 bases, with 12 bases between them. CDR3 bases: TGTGCCAGCAGTTTATATGGGAGTACTTCTAACTATGGCTACACCTTC. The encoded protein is CASSLYGSTSNYGYTF.

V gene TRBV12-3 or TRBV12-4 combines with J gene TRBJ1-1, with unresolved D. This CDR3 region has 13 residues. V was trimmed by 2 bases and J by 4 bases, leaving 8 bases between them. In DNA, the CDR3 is TGTGCCAGCAGTTTACCGGGTTCCACTGAAGCTTTCTTT. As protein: CASSLPGSTEAFF.